Included here is one T cell receptor beta chain sequence, with context. The record originates from a study of blood T cell repertoires in COVID-19. Background on the study: The cDNA or gDNA used as material had been derived from T cells, B-cell-depleted T cells, or PBMCs.

With 0 bases clipped from V and 7 bases from J, the junction kept 8 bases outside the gene matches. The CDR3 is made up of 15 amino acids. The germline gives CDR1 SGDLS, CDR2 YYNGEE. This table comes from immunoSEQ multiplex PCR, and its TCRdb copy is limited to in-frame clones, with some not included. Of roughly 380,000 clones detected, 88% appear once; the ten largest clones hold about 0.94%. The genes are TRBV9 and TRBJ2-7, with 9 bases matching TRBD2. Sequencing was performed on PBMCs or T cells enriched from blood (not recorded which). The source of this sequence is a woman aged 25 to 39 who had been exposed to COVID-19. CDR3 protein: CASSVAAGGPGEQYF. The CDR3 DNA is TGTGCCAGCAGCGTAGCGGCGGGAGGGCCAGGGGAGCAGTACTTC.